The rows below give T cell receptor beta chains drawn from one sample of a study of shared clonotypes between healthy human individuals. The data were produced by immunoSEQ multiplex PCR, yet TCRdb's version contains in-frame clones alone and is incomplete. The top ten clones hold more than 1.5% of a sample with about 2.2 million clones, roughly 93% of them seen once. Specimen: naive CD8+ T cells from PBMCs. These TCRs come from a young man in good health. Some clones in this sample may be carry-over from other donors' samples. Both conserved end residues are part of each CDR3. The D gene is left open where the match is weak. The size entry is marked missing in some rows and otherwise reads once, few, many or a size class.

J gene: TRBJ2-7
CDR3 length: 15
V gene: TRBV9
D gene: TRBD2
clone size: .
CDR3 protein: CASSGTSGWSYEQYF
CDR3 DNA: TGTGCCAGCAGCGGAACTAGCGGGTGGTCCTACGAGCAGTACTTC

J gene: TRBJ2-2
CDR3 length: 15
V gene: TRBV29-1
D gene: TRBD2
clone size: .
CDR3 protein: CSVEYSGDLTGELFF
CDR3 DNA: TGCAGCGTTGAATATAGCGGGGATCTCACCGGGGAGCTGTTTTTT

J gene: TRBJ1-1
CDR3 length: 17
V gene: TRBV19
D gene: TRBD1
clone size: .
CDR3 protein: CASTKVVQGMGNTEAFF
CDR3 DNA: TGTGCCAGTACCAAGGTTGTACAGGGGATGGGGAACACTGAAGCTTTCTTT

J gene: TRBJ1-3
CDR3 length: 16
V gene: TRBV7-7
D gene: .
clone size: .
CDR3 protein: CASSLKQTISGNTIYF
CDR3 DNA: TGTGCCAGCAGCTTAAAGCAAACAATCTCTGGAAACACCATATATTTT

J gene: TRBJ2-3
CDR3 length: 14
V gene: TRBV9
D gene: .
clone size: .
CDR3 protein: CASSVVAFADTQYF
CDR3 DNA: TGTGCCAGCAGCGTAGTAGCCTTCGCTGATACGCAGTATTTT

J gene: TRBJ2-3
CDR3 length: 16
V gene: TRBV9
D gene: TRBD2
clone size: .
CDR3 protein: CASSVGSGTVTDTQYF
CDR3 DNA: TGTGCCAGCAGCGTAGGGAGCGGGACCGTCACAGATACGCAGTATTTT

J gene: TRBJ1-3
CDR3 length: 14
V gene: TRBV6-1
D gene: .
clone size: once
CDR3 protein: CASSSKNSGNTIYF
CDR3 DNA: TGTGCCAGCAGTTCAAAGAACTCTGGAAACACCATATATTTT

J gene: TRBJ1-2
CDR3 length: 14
V gene: TRBV28
D gene: .
clone size: .
CDR3 protein: CASRDRGWGPDETF
CDR3 DNA: TGTGCCAGCAGGGACCGAGGGTGGGGGCCGGATGAGACCTTC

J gene: TRBJ2-6
CDR3 length: 20
V gene: TRBV4-3
D gene: TRBD1
clone size: .
CDR3 protein: CASSRVYGTAPNSGANVLTF
CDR3 DNA: TGCGCCAGCAGCCGAGTTTATGGGACAGCACCGAACTCTGGGGCCAACGTCCTGACTTTC

J gene: TRBJ1-5
CDR3 length: 19
V gene: TRBV28
D gene: TRBD1
clone size: .
CDR3 protein: CASSLNKPRDRGRNQPQHF
CDR3 DNA: TGTGCCAGCAGTTTAAATAAACCCCGGGACAGGGGGCGAAATCAGCCCCAGCATTTT

J gene: TRBJ2-1
CDR3 length: 16
V gene: TRBV19
D gene: TRBD2
clone size: .
CDR3 protein: CASSTLAKRESSEQFF
CDR3 DNA: TGTGCCAGTAGCACCCTCGCAAAGCGGGAATCATCTGAGCAGTTCTTC

J gene: TRBJ2-3
CDR3 length: 17
V gene: TRBV27
D gene: TRBD2
clone size: .
CDR3 protein: CASSFASGRAFGDTQYF
CDR3 DNA: TGTGCCAGCAGTTTCGCTAGCGGGAGGGCCTTTGGAGATACGCAGTATTTT

J gene: TRBJ2-7
CDR3 length: 14
V gene: TRBV28
D gene: TRBD2
clone size: .
CDR3 protein: CASSLRRDYYEQYF
CDR3 DNA: TGTGCCAGCAGTTTGAGGCGGGACTACTACGAGCAGTACTTC

J gene: TRBJ2-3
CDR3 length: 14
V gene: TRBV27
D gene: .
clone size: .
CDR3 protein: CASSYDRSTDTQYF
CDR3 DNA: TGTGCCAGCAGTTATGACAGAAGCACAGATACGCAGTATTTT

J gene: TRBJ2-7
CDR3 length: 14
V gene: TRBV4-2
D gene: TRBD1
clone size: .
CDR3 protein: CASSESYRGYEQYF
CDR3 DNA: TGTGCCAGCAGCGAGAGCTACAGGGGGTACGAGCAGTACTTC

J gene: TRBJ2-7
CDR3 length: 15
V gene: TRBV27
D gene: .
clone size: .
CDR3 protein: CASSRGAASSYEQYF
CDR3 DNA: TGTGCCAGTAGCCGTGGGGCCGCCAGCTCCTACGAGCAGTACTTC

J gene: TRBJ1-4
CDR3 length: 15
V gene: TRBV7-9
D gene: TRBD1
clone size: .
CDR3 protein: CASSPRQGKSVQLFF
CDR3 DNA: TGTGCCAGCAGCCCCCGACAGGGGAAATCTGTGCAACTGTTTTTT

J gene: TRBJ2-7
CDR3 length: 15
V gene: TRBV30
D gene: TRBD2
clone size: .
CDR3 protein: CAWDLPLAGVYEQYF
CDR3 DNA: TGTGCCTGGGACCTCCCCCTAGCGGGAGTATACGAGCAGTACTTC

J gene: TRBJ2-2
CDR3 length: 16
V gene: TRBV5-6
D gene: .
clone size: .
CDR3 protein: CASSLEGGANTGELFF
CDR3 DNA: TGTGCCAGCAGCTTGGAGGGGGGTGCCAACACCGGGGAGCTGTTTTTT

J gene: TRBJ1-1
CDR3 length: 14
V gene: TRBV19
D gene: TRBD1
clone size: .
CDR3 protein: CASRETGTYTEAFF
CDR3 DNA: TGTGCCAGTAGGGAGACAGGGACTTACACTGAAGCTTTCTTT

J gene: TRBJ2-7
CDR3 length: 14
V gene: TRBV27
D gene: TRBD1
clone size: .
CDR3 protein: CASSTRTGYHEQYF
CDR3 DNA: TGTGCCAGCTCAACCCGGACAGGGTACCACGAGCAGTACTTC

J gene: TRBJ2-5
CDR3 length: 18
V gene: TRBV7-3
D gene: .
clone size: .
CDR3 protein: CASSLTRTEGAGQETQYF
CDR3 DNA: TGTGCCAGCAGCTTAACAAGGACAGAGGGAGCGGGCCAAGAGACCCAGTACTTC

J gene: TRBJ2-1
CDR3 length: 13
V gene: TRBV13
D gene: .
clone size: .
CDR3 protein: CASSPDNYNEQFF
CDR3 DNA: TGTGCCAGCAGCCCCGACAACTACAATGAGCAGTTCTTC

J gene: TRBJ2-1
CDR3 length: 18
V gene: TRBV9
D gene: TRBD2
clone size: .
CDR3 protein: CASSVPSGAGGSYNEQFF
CDR3 DNA: TGTGCCAGCAGCGTACCCAGTGGGGCGGGAGGCTCCTACAATGAGCAGTTCTTC

J gene: TRBJ2-7
CDR3 length: 14
V gene: TRBV11-1
D gene: .
clone size: .
CDR3 protein: CASSSWDDHYEQYF
CDR3 DNA: TGTGCCAGCAGCTCCTGGGACGACCACTACGAGCAGTACTTC

J gene: TRBJ1-2
CDR3 length: 13
V gene: TRBV5-6
D gene: .
clone size: .
CDR3 protein: CASSYGQNYGYTF
CDR3 DNA: TGTGCCAGCAGCTATGGACAGAACTATGGCTACACCTTC

J gene: TRBJ2-1
CDR3 length: 13
V gene: TRBV27
D gene: TRBD1
clone size: .
CDR3 protein: CASSQGAVNEQFF
CDR3 DNA: TGTGCCAGCAGCCAGGGGGCTGTCAATGAGCAGTTCTTC

J gene: TRBJ2-1
CDR3 length: 16
V gene: TRBV28
D gene: TRBD2
clone size: once
CDR3 protein: CASSLKGLAGMYEQFF
CDR3 DNA: TGTGCCAGCAGTTTAAAGGGACTAGCGGGAATGTATGAGCAGTTCTTC

J gene: TRBJ2-3
CDR3 length: 16
V gene: TRBV7-3
D gene: TRBD2
clone size: once
CDR3 protein: CASSFNSGDLTDTQYF
CDR3 DNA: TGTGCCAGCAGCTTCAATAGCGGGGACCTCACAGATACGCAGTATTTT

J gene: TRBJ1-1
CDR3 length: 16
V gene: TRBV5-1
D gene: TRBD1
clone size: .
CDR3 protein: CASSPDRFSGNTEAFF
CDR3 DNA: TGCGCCAGCAGCCCGGACAGGTTCAGTGGGAACACTGAAGCTTTCTTT

J gene: TRBJ1-5
CDR3 length: 13
V gene: TRBV18
D gene: .
clone size: .
CDR3 protein: CATTWGGNQPQHF
CDR3 DNA: TGTGCCACCACGTGGGGGGGGAATCAGCCCCAGCATTTT

J gene: TRBJ2-1
CDR3 length: 13
V gene: TRBV7-9
D gene: TRBD2
clone size: .
CDR3 protein: CASSYETSGPGFF
CDR3 DNA: TGTGCCAGCAGCTATGAGACTAGCGGCCCGGGGTTCTTC

J gene: TRBJ2-7
CDR3 length: 13
V gene: TRBV7-8
D gene: .
clone size: .
CDR3 protein: CASSPMDSYEQYF
CDR3 DNA: TGTGCCAGCTCCCCTATGGACAGCTACGAGCAGTACTTC

J gene: TRBJ2-7
CDR3 length: 13
V gene: TRBV5-1
D gene: .
clone size: .
CDR3 protein: CASSERDSYEQYF
CDR3 DNA: TGCGCCAGCAGCGAACGGGACTCCTACGAGCAGTACTTC

J gene: TRBJ2-7
CDR3 length: 15
V gene: TRBV28
D gene: .
clone size: .
CDR3 protein: CASSLSPPYSYEQYF
CDR3 DNA: TGTGCCAGCAGTTTAAGCCCTCCGTACTCCTACGAGCAGTACTTC

J gene: TRBJ1-1
CDR3 length: 12
V gene: TRBV29-1
D gene: TRBD1
clone size: few
CDR3 protein: CSVMTGAAEAFF
CDR3 DNA: TGCAGCGTTATGACAGGGGCTGCTGAAGCTTTCTTT

J gene: TRBJ1-1
CDR3 length: 14
V gene: TRBV4-3
D gene: .
clone size: .
CDR3 protein: CASSQGGENTEAFF
CDR3 DNA: TGCGCCAGCAGCCAAGGTGGGGAGAACACTGAAGCTTTCTTT

J gene: TRBJ2-7
CDR3 length: 14
V gene: TRBV28
D gene: .
clone size: .
CDR3 protein: CASTLRGNSYEQYF
CDR3 DNA: TGTGCCAGCACCCTTCGGGGGAACTCCTACGAGCAGTACTTC

J gene: TRBJ2-1
CDR3 length: 11
V gene: TRBV29-1
D gene: .
clone size: .
CDR3 protein: CSGTGFNEQFF
CDR3 DNA: TGCAGCGGTACAGGGTTCAATGAGCAGTTCTTC

J gene: TRBJ2-7
CDR3 length: 16
V gene: TRBV28
D gene: .
clone size: .
CDR3 protein: CASSLCSVGANCEQYF
CDR3 DNA: TGTGCCAGCAGTTTATGTTCCGTCGGAGCCAACTGCGAGCAGTACTTC

J gene: TRBJ2-7
CDR3 length: 14
V gene: TRBV25-1
D gene: TRBD1
clone size: .
CDR3 protein: CASSEWDSSYEQYF
CDR3 DNA: TGTGCCAGCAGTGAATGGGACAGCTCCTACGAGCAGTACTTC

J gene: TRBJ2-5
CDR3 length: 14
V gene: TRBV11-1
D gene: .
clone size: once
CDR3 protein: CASSLDGNQETQYF
CDR3 DNA: TGTGCCAGCAGCTTGGACGGCAACCAAGAGACCCAGTACTTC

J gene: TRBJ2-3
CDR3 length: 14
V gene: TRBV2
D gene: .
clone size: .
CDR3 protein: CASSGVPSTDTQYF
CDR3 DNA: TGTGCCAGCAGTGGGGTTCCTAGCACAGATACGCAGTATTTT

J gene: TRBJ1-5
CDR3 length: 15
V gene: TRBV6-1
D gene: TRBD1
clone size: .
CDR3 protein: CASSEWGQGAQPQHF
CDR3 DNA: TGTGCCAGCAGTGAATGGGGACAGGGGGCACAGCCCCAGCATTTT

J gene: TRBJ2-1
CDR3 length: 14
V gene: TRBV7-8
D gene: .
clone size: .
CDR3 protein: CASSEWTGGNEQFF
CDR3 DNA: TGTGCCAGCAGCGAGTGGACGGGTGGGAATGAGCAGTTCTTC